The T cell receptor beta chain described here comes from a study of blood T cell repertoires in COVID-19. Study-wide background: Sample material is recorded as cDNA or gDNA derived from T cells, B-cell-depleted T cells, or PBMCs.

In the source study's methods: How many nucleated cells were present was estimated from reference gene primer amplification. Method: immunoSEQ multiplex PCR; TCRdb's copy keeps in-frame clones and lacks some. That table furnishes V, J and clone size, whereas the DNA furnished D and trimming. In the table there are 200,000 to 300,000 clones, 70% to 90% of which are singletons. Germline values: CDR1 SGHAT, CDR2 FQNNGV. Trimming removed 5 bases from V and 6 bases from J; junction bases left unmatched: 9. The CDR3 consists of 14 residues. This clonotype was sampled from a man aged 30 to 45 with active or convalescent COVID-19. The sample comprised peripheral blood. The J gene is TRBJ2-7, the V gene TRBV11-2, with 8 bases identical to TRBD2. The DNA for the CDR3 is TGTGCCAGCAGCCCAAGTGGACTAGCTGGCGAGCAGTACTTC. It yields the protein CASSPSGLAGEQYF.